The 10 T cell receptor beta chains below all came from one sample that was sequenced in a study of T cell repertoires in cytomegalovirus infection. No antigens are known for them. TCRdb reprocessed the reads with MiXCR, giving one entry per CDR3 protein. The sample holds approximately 990,000 distinct CDR3 sequences; around 31% are singletons and the top ten take roughly an eighth. The specimen was cultured CD8+ T cells from PBMCs, collected from culture after CMV antigen stimulation. The receptors shown here come from a human donor in good health (CMV status not recorded). Some clones in this sample may be carry-over from other donors' samples.

This clonotype came up many times. The chain uses TRBV7-3 and TRBJ1-1, with a tentative D call TRBD1 (5 bases). This CDR3 spans 12 amino acids. V was pared by 2 bases and J by 8 bases, with 9 bases between. The germline V gene has CDR1 SGHTA and CDR2 FQGTGA. The CDR3 coding sequence is TGTGCCAGCAGCTTAGCGTCAGGGGAAGCTTTCTTT. It codes for CASSLASGEAFF.

V is TRBV7-2 and J is TRBJ2-4; D is perhaps TRBD1 (5 bases). V lost 5 bases and J 0 bases, leaving 11 bases between the germline ends. Germline V lookup: CDR1 SGHTA, CDR2 FQGNSA. This CDR3 has 15 residues. DNA for the CDR3: TGTGCCAGCAGCCTACAGGATTTAGCCAAAAACATTCAGTACTTC. Its protein is CASSLQDLAKNIQYF.

V usage is TRBV6-1 and J usage is TRBJ2-1, with D possibly called TRBD1 or TRBD2 (5 bases each). Germline V lookup: CDR1 MNHNS, CDR2 SASEGT. V was cut by 2 bases and J by 10 bases, with 9 bases left in between. This CDR3 contains 12 residues. CDR3 in DNA: TGTGCCAGCAGTGAAAGGGACCGGGAGCAGTTCTTC. This translates into CASSERDREQFF.

The V and J genes are TRBV12-3 or TRBV12-4 and TRBJ1-5, with D hard to call. V gave up 4 bases and J gave up 5 bases, with 9 bases separating them. CDR3 length: 13 amino acids. CDR3 in amino acids: CASSSVRYQPQHF. The CDR3 nucleotides are TGTGCCAGCAGTTCCGTCAGGTATCAGCCCCAGCATTTT.

Notes on this clonotype: At one end, the junction sequence differs from germline, possibly due to a read error. J is TRBJ1-5 and V is TRBV15; D is perhaps TRBD1 (5 bases). The germline V gene encodes CDR1 LNHNV and CDR2 YYDKDF (reference sequence). This CDR3 has 12 residues. Here the CDR3 reads CTTSRGDQPQHF. For the CDR3, the DNA is TGTACCACCAGCAGAGGGGATCAGCCCCAGCATTTT.

CDR3 nucleotide sequence: TGTGCCAGCAGTGAATTACAGGGGGACATGAACACTGAAGCTTTCTTT. This encodes CASSELQGDMNTEAFF. The chain carries TRBV25-1 and TRBJ1-1; TRBD1 matches at 8 bases. This CDR3 has 16 residues. The V gene end was trimmed by 1 base and the J gene end by 0 bases; junction bases not matched to a gene: 4. The germline V gene encodes CDR1 MGHDK and CDR2 SYGVNS.

The J gene is TRBJ1-2, the V gene TRBV19; TRBD1 is a possible D gene (5 bases). The V and J ends lost 6 bases and 8 bases respectively, with 19 bases between them. Germline V gene sequence: CDR1 LNHDA, CDR2 SQIVND (reference sequence). There are 14 residues in the CDR3. The CDR3 DNA sequence: TGTGCCAGTAGCCTGTCGAGTAGGAGGGACGGCTACACCTTC. Amino acid sequence: CASSLSSRRDGYTF.

J is TRBJ1-5 and V is TRBV19; the D gene is possibly TRBD1 (6 bases). This CDR3 has 11 residues. The V and J ends lost 8 bases and 9 bases respectively, with 11 bases between them. Germline CDR1 LNHDA, CDR2 SQIVND (reference sequence). The CDR3 DNA reads as TGTGCCAGTGAGCGAGGGGGGCCCCAGCATTTT. Its translation is CASERGGPQHF.

This clonotype was picked up a small number of times. The J gene is TRBJ1-2, the V gene TRBV12-3 or TRBV12-4; D not certain. The V and J ends lost 3 bases and 7 bases respectively, with 18 bases between them. This CDR3 is built from 15 residues. The CDR3 is CASSLDPGFASGYTF. The CDR3, as DNA: TGTGCCAGCAGTTTGGACCCGGGATTCGCATCTGGCTACACCTTC.

This clonotype appeared a few times. The genes are TRBV7-9 and TRBJ1-1; D is undetermined. V was clipped by 5 bases and J by 5 bases, with 12 bases between them. CDR3 size: 13 residues. Germline V gene data show CDR1 as SEHNR and CDR2 as FQNEAQ (reference sequence). The CDR3 DNA is TGTGCCAGCAGCGGGATACATCGTACTGAAGCTTTCTTT. This translates into CASSGIHRTEAFF.